The T cell receptor beta chain described here comes from a study of T cell responses to AZD1222 COVID-19 vaccine. Findings and limits, study-wide: Repertoire sampling occurred only after the peak T cell response.

Trimming stripped 1 base from V and 2 bases from J, with 11 bases between. Looked up from germline, CDR1 is SGHTA and CDR2 is FQGNSA. The CDR3 runs 15 residues. Remarks on this clone: The antigen is undetermined.

The repertoire was sequenced with immunoSEQ multiplex PCR; TCRdb's copy has only in-frame clones and lacks some. This sample has around 120,000 clones, with 86% found just once. The rearrangement links TRBV7-2 to TRBJ1-2; D gene uncertain. The sequence came from an adult who received the AZD1222 COVID-19 vaccine. This specimen consisted of peripheral blood, obtained 28 days after the second AZD1222 dose. CDR3 residues: CASSLVDTGNYGYTF. The CDR3 bases are TGTGCCAGCAGCTTAGTCGACACCGGCAACTATGGCTACACCTTC.